This TCR beta chain derives from a study of cytomegalovirus exposure and HLA in healthy donors. With regard to this clone: Its specificity is not known. A junction boundary mismatches the germline segment, possibly from a read error.

Germline V gene sequence: CDR1 LNHNV, CDR2 YYDKDF (reference sequence). CDR3 length: 14 residues. Clones were read by immunoSEQ multiplex PCR, and TCRdb kept only the in-frame ones, dropping some. The table includes roughly 150,000 clones, 84% detected once. Findings of the study overall: The study designated 164 TCR beta chains cytomegalovirus-associated. In vitro testing confirmed three CMV-associated chains as specific for CMV antigens.

Sequenced material: PBMCs. The chain is built from TRBV15 and TRBJ1-1, with 10 bases that match TRBD1. This clonotype originated in a young man in good health and CMV-seropositive. CDR3 loop: CATSGDRGRPEAFF. CDR3 coding DNA: TGTGCCACCAGCGGAGACAGGGGGCGGCCTGAAGCTTTCTTT.